This T cell receptor (beta chain) was found in a study of cytomegalovirus exposure and HLA in healthy donors. About the study: About 85 million unique TCR sequences came from HLA-typed donors in an early release. Among the approximately 380 donors who were genotyped, around 77% fell in the genetic ancestry cluster that is associated with self-reported Caucasian donors.

V lost 4 bases to trimming and J lost 2 bases, with 10 bases between them. Germline CDR1 is SGHKS and CDR2 is YYEKEE (reference sequence). CDR3 length equals 15 residues. Concerning this clone: The antigen remains undetermined.

Broader study findings: Per a prior analysis, the majority of TCR beta V segments were productive roughly 90% or roughly 30% of the time. It was confirmed in vitro that a few of the CMV-associated chains were specific for CMV antigens.

Primers included in the PCR were 60 Vbeta and 13 Jbeta primers. The assay was immunoSEQ multiplex PCR, and TCRdb's table has in-frame clones only and misses some. The sample carries over 150,000 clones, more than 60% recorded once. The sequencing input was PBMCs. This sequence was found in a woman in her twenties or thirties in good health and CMV-seropositive. The genes are TRBV5-5 and TRBJ2-6, with D uncertain. CDR3 bases: TGTGCCAGCAGCCGTGACACTGCTGGGGCCAACGTCCTGACTTTC. This gives the protein CASSRDTAGANVLTF.